The source of this T cell receptor beta chain is a study of response to subunit inactivated influenza vaccine. TCRdb re-called the RT-PCR reads through MiXCR, storing one row per CDR3 protein. This sample yields around 540,000 distinct CDR3 sequences, of which roughly 12% are seen a single time; more than 8.5% belongs to the top ten. This clonotype was recorded at least ten times. Antigen: not known. Germline V gene sequence: CDR1 DFQATT, CDR2 SNEGSKA (reference sequence). V dropped 1 base and J dropped 0 bases, with 12 bases sitting between them. The CDR3 loop spans 15 amino acids. Whole-study findings and limits: The authors put forward the suggestion that each seasonal influenza vaccination may bring in only a limited number of new T cells.

This clonotype originated in a man aged 45-60 years who received an inactivated influenza vaccine. The sequencing used PBMCs from blood, collected on the day of vaccination. This sequence joins TRBV20-1 and TRBJ2-5, with D possibly TRBD1 on 7 matching bases. CDR3 coding DNA: TGCAGTGCTAGAGGACAGGGAGGATACCAAGAGACCCAGTACTTC. Translating it yields CSARGQGGYQETQYF.